A single sample gave rise to the 26 T cell receptor beta chains below, sequenced in a study of cytomegalovirus exposure and HLA in healthy donors (TCRdb year 2017). Libraries were constructed by the immunoSEQ multiplex PCR assay. For the multiplex PCR, a mixture combining 60 forward primers for TCR Vbeta segments and 13 reverse primers for TCR Jbeta segments was used. TCRdb mirrors the immuneACCESS table, restricted to in-frame sequences. Some clones are absent from its copies; in checked studies, under half trace to an unresolved V gene, and the reason for the others is unknown. This sample lists some 150,000 clones; roughly four fifths were detected once. The top ten constitute about 11% of the sample. Specimen: PBMCs. The origin of the receptors is a man aged 50-60 years in good health and CMV-seropositive.

This chain joins TRBV7-6 and TRBJ1-5; weak D call: TRBD1 (5 bases). Trimming stripped 3 bases from V and 7 bases from J, with 10 bases between. In germline, CDR1 is SGHVS, CDR2 FNYEAQ. The CDR3 runs 13 residues. CDR3 coding DNA: TGTGCCAGCAGCTTGGGATGGGGCCAGCCCCAGCATTTT. Its translation is CASSLGWGQPQHF.

The chain combines TRBV9 with TRBJ2-1, with D possibly being TRBD2 (6 bases). Trimming left V 4 bases short and J 12 bases short, with 20 bases between. Germline lookup yields CDR1 SGDLS and CDR2 YYNGEE. The CDR3 contains 14 residues. The chain's CDR3 is CASSPRGARVVQFF. The CDR3, as DNA: TGTGCCAGCAGCCCCCGCGGGGCCCGTGTAGTGCAGTTCTTC.

The V call is TRBV4-2, the J call TRBJ2-3, with 7 nucleotides matching TRBD2. The CDR3 sequence is 15 residues long. Unmatched junction bases numbered 6, after V lost 4 bases and J lost 2 bases. CDR1 is LGHNA, CDR2 YNFKEQ, per germline. Written as DNA, the CDR3 is TGTGCCAGCAGCCGCCTCGGGGGGAACACAGATACGCAGTATTTT. Amino acids: CASSRLGGNTDTQYF.

The chain links TRBV2 to TRBJ2-1, with 12 bases identical to TRBD1. The J segment lost 6 bases and the V segment lost 11 bases, leaving 11 bases of the junction unmatched. The CDR3 length is 15 residues. Germline lookup yields CDR1 SNHLY and CDR2 FYNNEI. The CDR3: CALFEGQGATNEQFF. CDR3 nucleotides: TGTGCCCTGTTCGAGGGACAGGGGGCGACCAATGAGCAGTTCTTC.

CDR3 sequence (DNA): TGCGCCAGCAGCCCGAACAGGGGTGAAGCTTTCTTT. Its protein is CASSPNRGEAFF. The chain recombines TRBV4-1 with TRBJ1-1, with 7 nucleotides matching TRBD1. J gave up 7 bases and V 4 bases, and 3 bases lay outside the gene matches. This CDR3 is built from 12 residues. CDR1 MGHRA and CDR2 YSYEKL come from the germline V gene.

The V gene is TRBV18, the J gene TRBJ2-1; 9 bases match TRBD2. Germline trimming cut 0 bases from V and 8 bases from J; bases unmatched to any gene: 11. This CDR3 is 17 amino acids long. Germline V gene sequence: CDR1 KGHSH, CDR2 LQKENI. In DNA form, the CDR3 reads TGTGCCAGCTCACCACCGGCTAGCGGGAAGTCCCTCGATGAGCAGTTCTTC. It specifies CASSPPASGKSLDEQFF.

The chain combines TRBV19 with TRBJ1-6; D might be TRBD1 (6 bases). Germline-derived CDR1 and CDR2 are LNHDA and SQIVND (reference sequence). Trimming removed 2 bases at V and 10 bases at J, with 15 bases between. The CDR3 contains 15 residues. The chain's CDR3 is CASSIPLQGSSPLHF. The CDR3 DNA is TGTGCCAGTAGTATACCTTTACAGGGTTCATCACCCCTCCACTTT.

A single count supports this clone. The chain is built from TRBV27 and TRBJ2-2; possibly TRBD2 for D (6 bases). From germline, CDR1 is MNHEY and CDR2 SMNVEV (reference sequence). The CDR3 totals 16 residues. V gave up 7 bases and J gave up 4 bases, with 19 bases separating them. The CDR3 region has the DNA TGTGCCAGCAACCCATGGGGGGAGAAGGTCACCGGGGAGCTGTTTTTT. The encoded protein is CASNPWGEKVTGELFF.

The chain links TRBV6-6 to TRBJ2-7, with D perhaps matching TRBD1 (5 bases). Trimming left V 6 bases short and J 3 bases short, with 18 bases between. Germline CDR1 MNHNY, CDR2 SVGAGI (reference sequence). The CDR3 sequence is 15 residues long. The CDR3 DNA reads as TGTGCCAGCAGAGACAAAATCGACAGATACTACGAGCAGTACTTC. Translated, it gives CASRDKIDRYYEQYF.

The V gene is TRBV28, the J gene TRBJ2-3; 9 bases agree with TRBD2. V lost 3 bases and J lost 2; bases outside the gene matches: 6. In germline, CDR1 is MDHEN, CDR2 SYDVKM. The CDR3 has 16 amino acids. CDR3 sequence (DNA): TGTGCCAGCAGTTTCGGATCTAGCGGGATCACAGATACGCAGTATTTT. Translating gives CASSFGSSGITDTQYF.

The V call is TRBV28, the J call TRBJ2-5, with 8 bases fitting TRBD2. CDR1 is MDHEN and CDR2 is SYDVKM in the germline V gene. The V gene end was trimmed by 3 bases and the J gene end by 1 base; junction bases not matched to a gene: 7. The CDR3 spans 16 residues. CDR3 nucleotide sequence: TGTGCCAGCAGTTTCGGGGGGGCCCTGGCCCAAGAGACCCAGTACTTC. Amino acids: CASSFGGALAQETQYF.

This chain connects TRBV5-1 to TRBJ2-2, with a weak D call TRBD1 (6 bases). CDR1 and CDR2 from the germline V gene are SGHRS and YFSETQ. The CDR3 runs 15 residues. The V end was cut by 2 bases, the J end by 4 bases, with 12 bases between. CDR3 in DNA: TGCGCCAGCAGCTTAGGGCTAGGGGGCACCGGGGAGCTGTTTTTT. This encodes CASSLGLGGTGELFF.

The chain links TRBV7-2 to TRBJ1-1; the D is unclear. Per germline, CDR1 SGHTA and CDR2 FQGNSA. The V gene lost 0 bases and the J gene lost 7 bases, with 12 bases spanning the gap. The CDR3 runs to 14 residues. CDR3 region: CASSLASGAGEAFF. The CDR3 DNA is TGTGCCAGCAGCTTAGCGAGCGGCGCAGGTGAAGCTTTCTTT.

V and J are TRBV19 and TRBJ2-5; possibly TRBD2 for D (5 bases). Per the germline V gene, CDR1 is LNHDA and CDR2 is SQIVND (reference sequence). CDR3 length equals 13 residues. Trimming left V 1 base short and J 5 bases short, with 8 bases between. The CDR3 DNA reads as TGTGCCAGTAGTATAGCAGCGGTGGAGACCCAGTACTTC. Protein sequence: CASSIAAVETQYF. Supplemented by reference TRBV19 and TRBJ2-5, the full variable domain reads DGGITQSPKYLFRKEGQNVTLSCEQNLNHDAMYWYRQDPGQGLRLIYYSQIVNDFQKGDIAEGYSVSREKKESFPLTVTSAQKNPTAFYLCASSIAAVETQYFGPGTRLLVL.

A single count supports this clone. J is TRBJ1-2 and V is TRBV5-8; TRBD1 aligns across 8 bases. The V gene end was trimmed by 1 base and the J gene end by 5 bases; junction bases not matched to a gene: 4. The CDR3 consists of 14 residues. CDR1 is SGHTS, CDR2 YDEGEE, per germline. The CDR3: CASSLRGQEYGYTF. The CDR3 DNA sequence: TGTGCCAGCAGCTTGAGGGGACAGGAGTATGGCTACACCTTC.

The chain combines TRBV19 with TRBJ2-1, with a tentative D call TRBD2 (6 bases). Germline assignment: CDR1 LNHDA and CDR2 SQIVND (reference sequence). The CDR3 is 16 amino acids. V dropped 1 base and J dropped 6 bases, with 16 bases sitting between them. The chain's CDR3 is CASSIGSQRAFNEQFF. CDR3 sequence (DNA): TGTGCCAGTAGTATAGGCAGCCAGCGGGCGTTCAATGAGCAGTTCTTC.

This clone has only one observation. The V and J genes are TRBV7-2 and TRBJ1-2; 11 bases are shared with TRBD1. This CDR3 is 16 amino acids long. V shed 0 bases and J 8 bases; nucleotides not matched to a gene: 8. Germline assignment: CDR1 SGHTA and CDR2 FQGNSA. The CDR3 coding sequence is TGTGCCAGCAGCTTAGCGATTGGACAGGGGGCAGAAGGCTACACCTTC. It codes for CASSLAIGQGAEGYTF. The entire variable domain, with the rest obtained from reference TRBV7-2 and TRBJ1-2, is as follows: GAGVSQSPSNKVTEKGKDVELRCDPISGHTALYWYRQSLGQGLEFLIYFQGNSAPDKSGLPSDRFSAERTGGSVSTLTIQRTQQEDSAVYLCASSLAIGQGAEGYTFGSGTRLTVV.

The chain couples TRBV6-5 to TRBJ1-2; D gene unclear. CDR1 is MNHEY, CDR2 SVGAGI, per germline. The CDR3 runs to 13 residues. V was clipped by 7 bases and J by 2 bases, with 11 bases between them. The CDR3 region has the DNA TGTGCCAGCACCCGCGACGGGAACTATGGCTACACCTTC. The encoded protein is CASTRDGNYGYTF.

In its sample, this clone was seen a few times. The J gene is TRBJ1-2, the V gene TRBV6-5, with D maybe TRBD1 (5 bases). The CDR3 extends over 13 amino acids. Germline V gives CDR1 MNHEY, CDR2 SVGAGI. Deletions cut 5 bases from V and 7 bases from J, with 14 bases between. The CDR3 region has the DNA TGTGCCAGCAGTCTTAACAGGAGAGGTGGCTACACCTTC. The encoded protein is CASSLNRRGGYTF.

V is TRBV28 and J is TRBJ1-4; 7 bases match TRBD1. The germline CDR1 and CDR2 sequences are MDHEN and SYDVKM. J lost 14 bases, V lost 5 bases, and 17 bases had no gene match. This CDR3 has 15 amino acids. DNA of the CDR3: TGTGCCAGCAGTCCCCCTCGACAGGGCTTTATGGCGCTGTTTTTT. Encoded protein: CASSPPRQGFMALFF.

The chain employs TRBV30 and TRBJ2-7, with 7 bases that match TRBD2. Germline lookup yields CDR1 GTSNPN and CDR2 SVGIG (reference sequence). The CDR3 length is 12 residues. Trimming cost V 1 base and J 7 bases; bases outside gene matches: 4. The CDR3 protein is CAWSDWGGEQYF. The CDR3 nucleotides read TGTGCCTGGAGTGATTGGGGGGGTGAGCAGTACTTC. Supplemented by reference TRBV30 and TRBJ2-7, the full variable domain reads SQTIHQWPATLVQPVGSPLSLECTVEGTSNPNLYWYRQAAGRGLQLLFYSVGIGQISSEVPQNLSASRPQDRQFILSSKKLLLSDSGFYLCAWSDWGGEQYFGPGTRLTVT.

This chain joins TRBV4-2 and TRBJ1-1, with D possibly being TRBD1 (6 bases). V was shortened by 1 base and J by 0 bases, with 6 bases between the two germline ends. Germline V gene sequence: CDR1 LGHNA, CDR2 YNFKEQ. CDR3 length: 14 residues. CDR3 in amino acids: CASSQGTVNTEAFF. The CDR3 nucleotides are TGTGCCAGCAGCCAAGGGACAGTGAACACTGAAGCTTTCTTT.

The chain combines TRBV29-1 with TRBJ2-3, with D perhaps matching TRBD1 (6 bases). V was trimmed by 6 bases and J by 0 bases, leaving 13 bases between them. CDR3 size: 14 residues. CDR1 is SQVTM and CDR2 is ANQGSEA in the germline V gene. The CDR3 sequence is CSVVGTFSTDTQYF. The CDR3 nucleotides are TGCAGCGTAGTCGGGACATTTAGCACAGATACGCAGTATTTT.

This chain uses TRBV28 with TRBJ1-2, with a possible D match to TRBD1 (5 bases). V was shortened by 3 bases and J by 2 bases, with 10 bases between the two germline ends. The CDR3 contains 14 residues. Germline V gene lookup returns CDR1 MDHEN and CDR2 SYDVKM. CDR3 sequence: CASSFDRNNYGYTF. Here the CDR3 DNA reads TGTGCCAGCAGTTTCGACAGAAACAACTATGGCTACACCTTC.

The V call is TRBV30, the J call TRBJ2-3, with TRBD1 matching 8 bases. This CDR3 is built from 14 residues. Per germline, CDR1 GTSNPN and CDR2 SVGIG (reference sequence). J was trimmed by 3 bases and V by 3 bases; bases with no gene match: 5. CDR3 bases: TGTGCCTGGAGACGGACAGGGATGACAGATACGCAGTATTTT. Its protein is CAWRRTGMTDTQYF.

V gene TRBV7-2 combines with J gene TRBJ2-7; 8 positions match TRBD2. The CDR3 has 14 residues. CDR1 and CDR2 (germline): SGHTA, FQGNSA. V was clipped by 5 bases and J by 2 bases; unmatched bases: 5. The CDR3 protein is CASSPVAGTYEQYF. The DNA for the CDR3 is TGTGCCAGCAGCCCGGTAGCGGGGACCTACGAGCAGTACTTC.